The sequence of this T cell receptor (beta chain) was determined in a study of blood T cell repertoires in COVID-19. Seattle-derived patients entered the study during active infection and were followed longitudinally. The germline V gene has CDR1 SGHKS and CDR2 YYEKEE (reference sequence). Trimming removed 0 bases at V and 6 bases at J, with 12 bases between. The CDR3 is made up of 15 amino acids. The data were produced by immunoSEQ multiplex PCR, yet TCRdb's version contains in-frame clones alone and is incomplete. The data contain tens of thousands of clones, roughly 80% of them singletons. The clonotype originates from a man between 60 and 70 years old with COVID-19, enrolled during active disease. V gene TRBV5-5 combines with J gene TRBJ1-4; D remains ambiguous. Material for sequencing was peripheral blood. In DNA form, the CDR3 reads TGTGCCAGCAGCTTGGATGTCCCCGGGTATGAAAAACTGTTTTTT. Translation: CASSLDVPGYEKLFF.